The text below deals with one T cell receptor beta chain. The sample is drawn from a study of blood T cell repertoires in COVID-19. Study at large: The samples span acute and convalescent COVID-19 from the United States, Italy and Spain. Sources were T cells, B-cell-depleted T cells, or PBMCs; the material itself was cDNA or gDNA.

In the source study's methods: Amplifying reference gene primers gave estimates of nucleated cell counts. Repertoires were generated with immunoSEQ multiplex PCR, while TCRdb's copy carries only in-frame clones and drops some. Clone size and the V and J calls come from that table; the DNA yielded D and trimming. The sample carries 100,000 to 150,000 clones, roughly 84% recorded once. The ends lost 9 bases at V and 0 bases at J; junction bases unmatched: 4. CDR3 length: 14 amino acids. CDR1 SNHLY and CDR2 FYNNEI come from the germline V gene. The clonotype originates from a woman aged 25 to 39 who had recovered from COVID-19. Source material: peripheral blood. This sequence joins TRBV2 and TRBJ2-3, with 9 bases lining up with TRBD2. The CDR3 DNA follows: TGTGCCAGTCTAGCGGGGCTGAGCACAGATACGCAGTATTTT. Its protein is CASLAGLSTDTQYF.